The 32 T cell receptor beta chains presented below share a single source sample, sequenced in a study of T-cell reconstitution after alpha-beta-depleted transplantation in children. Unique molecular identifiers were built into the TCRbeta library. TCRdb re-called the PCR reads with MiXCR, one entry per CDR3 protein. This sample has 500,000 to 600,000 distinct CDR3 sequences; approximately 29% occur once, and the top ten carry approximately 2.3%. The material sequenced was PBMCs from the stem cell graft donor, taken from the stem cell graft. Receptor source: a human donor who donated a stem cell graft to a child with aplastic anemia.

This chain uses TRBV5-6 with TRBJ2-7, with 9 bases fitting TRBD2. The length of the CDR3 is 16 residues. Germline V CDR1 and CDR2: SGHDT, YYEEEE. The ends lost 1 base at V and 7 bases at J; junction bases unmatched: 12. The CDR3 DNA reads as TGTGCCAGCAGCTTGCTGTCTAGCGGGGTCAGAGTGGAGCAGTACTTC. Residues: CASSLLSSGVRVEQYF.

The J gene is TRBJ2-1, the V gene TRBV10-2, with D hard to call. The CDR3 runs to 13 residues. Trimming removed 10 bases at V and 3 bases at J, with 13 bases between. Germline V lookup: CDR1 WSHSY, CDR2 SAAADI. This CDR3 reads CATSSVYYNEQFF. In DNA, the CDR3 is TGCGCCACTTCATCAGTCTACTACAATGAGCAGTTCTTC.

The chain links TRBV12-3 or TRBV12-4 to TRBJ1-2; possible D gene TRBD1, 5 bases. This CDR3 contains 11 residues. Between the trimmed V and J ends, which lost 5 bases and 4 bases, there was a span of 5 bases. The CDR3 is CASSGGYGYTF. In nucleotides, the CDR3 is TGTGCCAGCAGTGGGGGCTATGGCTACACCTTC.

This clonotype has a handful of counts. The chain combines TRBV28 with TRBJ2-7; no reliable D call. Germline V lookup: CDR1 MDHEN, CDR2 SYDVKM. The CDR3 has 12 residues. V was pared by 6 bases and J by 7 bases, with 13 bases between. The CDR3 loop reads CASSSSTREQYF. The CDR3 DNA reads TGTGCCAGCAGCTCTTCTACGCGAGAGCAGTACTTC.

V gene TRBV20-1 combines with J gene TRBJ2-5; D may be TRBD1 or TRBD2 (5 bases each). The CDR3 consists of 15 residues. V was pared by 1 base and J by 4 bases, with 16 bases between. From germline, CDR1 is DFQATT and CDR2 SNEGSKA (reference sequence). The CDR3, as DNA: TGCAGTGCTAGAGGGGAGTGGGACCCTGGAGAGACCCAGTACTTC. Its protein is CSARGEWDPGETQYF.

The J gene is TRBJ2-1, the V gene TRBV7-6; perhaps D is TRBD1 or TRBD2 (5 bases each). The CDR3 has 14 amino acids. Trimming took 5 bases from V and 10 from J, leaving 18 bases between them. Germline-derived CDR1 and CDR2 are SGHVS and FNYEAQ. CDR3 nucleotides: TGTGCCAGCAGCAAGGGGCTAGCATTCTGGGAGCAGTTCTTC. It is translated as CASSKGLAFWEQFF.

CDR3 protein: CASSFLSPATNEKLFF. The CDR3 DNA sequence: TGTGCCAGCAGTTTTCTGAGCCCTGCAACTAATGAAAAACTGTTTTTT. This rearrangement joins TRBV12-3 or TRBV12-4 to TRBJ1-4; D call uncertain. V lost 3 bases and J lost 0, with 11 bases in between. The CDR3 loop spans 16 amino acids.

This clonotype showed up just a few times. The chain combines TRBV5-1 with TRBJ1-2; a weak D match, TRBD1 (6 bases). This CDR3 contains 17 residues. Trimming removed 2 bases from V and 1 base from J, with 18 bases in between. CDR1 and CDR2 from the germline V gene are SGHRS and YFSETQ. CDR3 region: CASSLATGLAINYGYTF. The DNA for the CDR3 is TGCGCCAGCAGCTTAGCGACAGGTCTAGCGATTAACTATGGCTACACCTTC.

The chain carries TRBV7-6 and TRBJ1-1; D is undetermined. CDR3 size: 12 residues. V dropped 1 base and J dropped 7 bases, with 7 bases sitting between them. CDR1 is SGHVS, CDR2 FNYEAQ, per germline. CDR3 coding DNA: TGTGCCAGCAGCTTAGGGGGAAATGAAGCTTTCTTT. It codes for CASSLGGNEAFF.

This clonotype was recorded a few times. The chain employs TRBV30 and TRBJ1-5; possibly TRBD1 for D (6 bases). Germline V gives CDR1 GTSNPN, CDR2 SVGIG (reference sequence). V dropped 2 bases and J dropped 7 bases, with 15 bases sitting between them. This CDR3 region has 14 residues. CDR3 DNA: TGTGCCTGGAGTTCTACAGGGAAGGACCAGCCCCAGCATTTT. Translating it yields CAWSSTGKDQPQHF.

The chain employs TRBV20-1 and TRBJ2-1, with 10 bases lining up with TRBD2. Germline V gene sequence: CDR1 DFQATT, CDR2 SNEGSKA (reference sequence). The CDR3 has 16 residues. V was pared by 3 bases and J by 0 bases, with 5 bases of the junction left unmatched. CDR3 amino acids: CSARIAGGSSYNEQFF. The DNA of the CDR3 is TGCAGTGCTAGGATAGCGGGGGGAAGCTCCTACAATGAGCAGTTCTTC.

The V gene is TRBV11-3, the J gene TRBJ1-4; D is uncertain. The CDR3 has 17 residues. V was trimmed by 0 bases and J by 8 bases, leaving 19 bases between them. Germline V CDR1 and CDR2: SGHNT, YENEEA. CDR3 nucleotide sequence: TGTGCCAGCAGCTTAGATAAAGGTGCCTTCTCGGGGGAAAAACTGTTTTTT. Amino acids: CASSLDKGAFSGEKLFF. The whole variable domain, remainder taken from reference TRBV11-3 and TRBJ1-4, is EAGVVQSPRYKIIEKKQPVAFWCNPISGHNTLYWYLQNLGQGPELLIRYENEEAVDDSQLPKDRFSAERLKGVDSTLKIQPAELGDSAVYLCASSLDKGAFSGEKLFFGSGTQLSVL.

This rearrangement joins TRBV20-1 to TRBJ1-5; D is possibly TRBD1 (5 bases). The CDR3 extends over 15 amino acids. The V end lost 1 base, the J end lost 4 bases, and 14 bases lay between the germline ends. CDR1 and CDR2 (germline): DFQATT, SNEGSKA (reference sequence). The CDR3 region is CSARGGRGVNQPQHF. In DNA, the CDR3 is TGCAGTGCTAGAGGGGGTCGGGGGGTGAATCAGCCCCAGCATTTT.

This chain's CDR3 is CASSYLPSFNQPQHF. The CDR3 nucleotides read TGTGCCAGCAGTTATTTACCCAGTTTCAATCAGCCCCAGCATTTT. The rearrangement links TRBV6-2 or TRBV6-3 to TRBJ1-5; D is unresolved. Per germline, CDR1 MNHEY and CDR2 SVGEGT. The length of the CDR3 is 15 residues. Trimming removed 3 bases from V and 3 bases from J, with 12 bases in between.

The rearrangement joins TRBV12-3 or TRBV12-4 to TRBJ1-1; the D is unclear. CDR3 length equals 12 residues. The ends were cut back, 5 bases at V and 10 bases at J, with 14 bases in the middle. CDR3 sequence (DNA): TGTGCCAGCAGTCCCGGCCCTTTTGGAGCTTTCTTT. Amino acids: CASSPGPFGAFF.

CDR3 in DNA: TGTGCCAGCAGTTTAGCCGACAGGCCCGGGGAGCTGTTTTTT. Translating it yields CASSLADRPGELFF. This chain connects TRBV12-3 or TRBV12-4 to TRBJ2-2; a possible D gene is TRBD1 (6 bases). The CDR3 has 14 residues. The ends were cut back, 0 bases at V and 6 bases at J, with 8 bases in the middle.

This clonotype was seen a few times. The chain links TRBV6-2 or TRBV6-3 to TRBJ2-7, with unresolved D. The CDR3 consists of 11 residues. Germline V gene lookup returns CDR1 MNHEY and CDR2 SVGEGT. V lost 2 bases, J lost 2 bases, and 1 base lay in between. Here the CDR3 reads CASSYPYEQYF. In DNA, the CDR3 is TGTGCCAGCAGTTACCCCTACGAGCAGTACTTC.

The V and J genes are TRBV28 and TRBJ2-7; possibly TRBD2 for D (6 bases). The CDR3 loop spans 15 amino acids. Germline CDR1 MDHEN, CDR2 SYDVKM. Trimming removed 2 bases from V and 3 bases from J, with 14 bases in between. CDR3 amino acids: CASSLGGISSYEQYV. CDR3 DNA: TGTGCCAGCAGTTTAGGGGGGATTTCAAGCTACGAGCAGTACGTC.

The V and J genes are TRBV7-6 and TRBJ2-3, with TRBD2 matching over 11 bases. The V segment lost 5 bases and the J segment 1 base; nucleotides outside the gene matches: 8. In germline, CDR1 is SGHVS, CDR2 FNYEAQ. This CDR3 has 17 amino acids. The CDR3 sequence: CASSPTLAGDGTDTQYF. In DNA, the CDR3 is TGTGCCAGCAGCCCAACACTAGCGGGAGATGGCACAGATACGCAGTATTTT.

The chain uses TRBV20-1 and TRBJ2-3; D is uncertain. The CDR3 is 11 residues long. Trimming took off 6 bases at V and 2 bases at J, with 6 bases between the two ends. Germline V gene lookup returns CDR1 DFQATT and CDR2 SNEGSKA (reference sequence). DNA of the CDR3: TGCAGTGCCCGGACCACAGATACGCAGTATTTT. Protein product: CSARTTDTQYF.

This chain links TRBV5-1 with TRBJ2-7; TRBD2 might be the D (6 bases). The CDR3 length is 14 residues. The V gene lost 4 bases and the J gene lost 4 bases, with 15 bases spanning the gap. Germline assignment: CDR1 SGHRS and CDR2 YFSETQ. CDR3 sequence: CASSPGLPNYEQYV. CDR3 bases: TGCGCCAGCAGCCCAGGACTACCCAATTACGAGCAGTACGTC.

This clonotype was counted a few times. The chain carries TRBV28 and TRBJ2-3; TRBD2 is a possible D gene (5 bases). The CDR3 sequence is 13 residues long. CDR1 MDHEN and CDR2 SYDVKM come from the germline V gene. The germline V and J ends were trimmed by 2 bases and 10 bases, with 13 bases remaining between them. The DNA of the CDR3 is TGTGCCAGCAGTTTAGGCGTGGAGGACGCGCAGTATTTT. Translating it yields CASSLGVEDAQYF.

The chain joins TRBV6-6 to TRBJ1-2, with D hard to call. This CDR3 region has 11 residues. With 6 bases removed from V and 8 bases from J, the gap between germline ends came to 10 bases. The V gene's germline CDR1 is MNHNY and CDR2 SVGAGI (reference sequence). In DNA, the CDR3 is TGTGCCAGCAGCTGGACGCCCGGCTACACCTTC. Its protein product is CASSWTPGYTF.

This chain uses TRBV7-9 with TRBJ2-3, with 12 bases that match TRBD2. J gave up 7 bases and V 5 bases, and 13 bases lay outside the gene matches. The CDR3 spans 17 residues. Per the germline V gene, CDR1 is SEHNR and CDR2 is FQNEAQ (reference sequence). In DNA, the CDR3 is TGTGCCAGCAGCGAATACGGGGGACTAGCGGGTCAACATACGCAGTATTTT. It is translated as CASSEYGGLAGQHTQYF.

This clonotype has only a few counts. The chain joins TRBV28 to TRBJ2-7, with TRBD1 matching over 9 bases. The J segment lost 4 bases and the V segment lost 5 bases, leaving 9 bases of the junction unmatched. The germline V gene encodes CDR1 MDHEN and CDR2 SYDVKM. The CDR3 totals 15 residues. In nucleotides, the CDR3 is TGTGCCAGCAGTGCCCTCGGGACAGGGCCATACGAGCAGTACTTC. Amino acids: CASSALGTGPYEQYF.

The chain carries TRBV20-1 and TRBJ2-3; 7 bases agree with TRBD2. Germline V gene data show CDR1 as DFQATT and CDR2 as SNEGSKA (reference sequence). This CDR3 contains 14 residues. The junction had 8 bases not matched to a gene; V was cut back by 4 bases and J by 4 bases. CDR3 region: CSAKVLGGADTQYF. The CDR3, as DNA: TGCAGTGCTAAGGTCTTGGGGGGGGCAGATACGCAGTATTTT.

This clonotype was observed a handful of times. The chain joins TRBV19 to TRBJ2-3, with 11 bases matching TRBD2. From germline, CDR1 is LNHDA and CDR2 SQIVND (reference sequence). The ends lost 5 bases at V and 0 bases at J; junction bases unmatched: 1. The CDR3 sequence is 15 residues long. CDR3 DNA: TGTGCCAGTAGTCGACTAGCGGGAAGCACAGATACGCAGTATTTT. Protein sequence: CASSRLAGSTDTQYF.

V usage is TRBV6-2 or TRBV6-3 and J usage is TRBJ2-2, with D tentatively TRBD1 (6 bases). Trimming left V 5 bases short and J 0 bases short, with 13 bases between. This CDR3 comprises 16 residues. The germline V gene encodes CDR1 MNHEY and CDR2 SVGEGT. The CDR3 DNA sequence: TGTGCCAGCAGTGGGGGACAAGAGGCGAACACCGGGGAGCTGTTTTTT. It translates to CASSGGQEANTGELFF.

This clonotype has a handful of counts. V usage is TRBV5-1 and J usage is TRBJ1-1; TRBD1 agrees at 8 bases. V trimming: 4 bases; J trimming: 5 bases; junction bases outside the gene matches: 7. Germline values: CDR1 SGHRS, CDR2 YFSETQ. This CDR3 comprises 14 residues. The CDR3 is CASSRTGLGTEAFF. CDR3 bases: TGCGCCAGCAGCCGGACAGGGCTTGGAACTGAAGCTTTCTTT.

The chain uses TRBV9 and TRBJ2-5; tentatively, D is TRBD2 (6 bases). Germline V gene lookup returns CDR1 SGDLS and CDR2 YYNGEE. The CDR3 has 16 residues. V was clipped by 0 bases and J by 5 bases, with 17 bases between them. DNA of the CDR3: TGTGCCAGCAGCGTAGATGGGACGGCGGGAAGGGAGACCCAGTACTTC. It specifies CASSVDGTAGRETQYF.

In nucleotides, the CDR3 is TGTGCCAGTAGTCCTCGGACTAGCGGGGAGAACACCGGGGAGCTGTTTTTT. Its translation is CASSPRTSGENTGELFF. The chain joins TRBV19 to TRBJ2-2; 12 bases are a match to TRBD2. Germline V gene sequence: CDR1 LNHDA, CDR2 SQIVND (reference sequence). This CDR3 is 17 amino acids long. V lost 5 bases, J lost 1 base, and 5 bases stayed unmatched.

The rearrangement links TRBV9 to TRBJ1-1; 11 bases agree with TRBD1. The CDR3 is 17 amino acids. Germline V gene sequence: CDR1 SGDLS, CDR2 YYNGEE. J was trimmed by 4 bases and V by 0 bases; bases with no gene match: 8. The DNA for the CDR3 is TGTGCCAGCAGCGTAGGGGCCGGGACAGGGGGTAGCACTGAAGCTTTCTTT. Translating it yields CASSVGAGTGGSTEAFF.